The 32 T cell receptor beta chains below all came from one sample that was sequenced in a study of blood T cells in healthy people across ages. Combining a sample-barcoded 5' primer with a J-beta primer mix, a second PCR ran for roughly 7 to 12 cycles. One entry per CDR3 protein, called by TCRdb with MiXCR from the 5' RACE reads. The table shows approximately 1,000,000 distinct CDR3 sequences, with about two fifths occurring only once. The sample was blood. These receptors all stem from a young man in good health.

The table lists this clonotype with many counts. This CDR3 is CSVETVRARYGYTF. CDR3 nucleotides: TGCAGCGTTGAAACGGTCAGGGCTCGGTATGGCTACACCTTC. The V call is TRBV29-1, the J call TRBJ1-2; possible D gene TRBD1, 5 bases. The length of the CDR3 is 14 residues. The V end lost 2 bases, the J end lost 5 bases, and 15 bases lay between the germline ends. Per germline, CDR1 SQVTM and CDR2 ANQGSEA.

This clonotype occurred a few times. A much larger clone is a single base away; this may be a read error. The V call is TRBV6-5, the J call TRBJ1-2; D not resolved. V was trimmed by 5 bases and J by 4 bases, leaving 14 bases between them. Germline CDR1 is MNHEY and CDR2 is SVGAGI. The CDR3 is 14 residues long. CDR3 protein: CASSDRGIGYGYTF. CDR3 in DNA: TGTGCCAGCAGTGACCGGGGTATTGGCTATGGCTACACCTTC.

This chain joins TRBV4-3 and TRBJ2-3, with D possibly TRBD1 on 6 matching bases. V lost 4 bases to trimming and J lost 2 bases, with 13 bases between them. CDR3 size: 15 residues. The germline CDR1 and CDR2 sequences are LGHNA and YSLEER. For the CDR3, the DNA is TGCGCCAGCAGCCTGACAGGCGAACCCACAGATACGCAGTATTTT. Translation gives CASSLTGEPTDTQYF.

The V and J genes are TRBV4-3 and TRBJ2-1; D possibly matches TRBD1 or TRBD2 (5 bases each). The V end was cut by 4 bases, the J end by 6 bases, with 19 bases between. CDR3 length equals 16 residues. Per germline, CDR1 LGHNA and CDR2 YSLEER. The CDR3: CASSRSGATAGNEQFF. CDR3 in DNA: TGCGCCAGCAGCCGATCCGGGGCCACCGCGGGCAATGAGCAGTTCTTC.

This clonotype was counted many times. Written as DNA, the CDR3 is TGCAGTGCTAGACCCCGACTAGCGGGGGTTGGCAATGAGCAGTTCTTC. This gives the protein CSARPRLAGVGNEQFF. J is TRBJ2-1 and V is TRBV20-1; TRBD2 aligns across 12 bases. The CDR3 has 16 residues. The germline V gene encodes CDR1 DFQATT and CDR2 SNEGSKA (reference sequence). J gave up 6 bases and V 2 bases, and 8 bases lay outside the gene matches.

The count of this clonotype is one. The V gene is TRBV20-1, the J gene TRBJ1-2; D is ambiguous. This CDR3 has 13 amino acids. Germline V lookup: CDR1 DFQATT, CDR2 SNEGSKA (reference sequence). V dropped 2 bases and J dropped 1 base, with 8 bases sitting between them. CDR3 DNA: TGCAGTGCTAGACTACCGCTTAACTATGGCTACACCTTC. Translation: CSARLPLNYGYTF.

CDR3 sequence reads: CASTTDRSTDTQYF. DNA for the CDR3: TGTGCCAGCACGACGGATAGGTCCACAGATACGCAGTATTTT. The genes are TRBV25-1 and TRBJ2-3; D unclear. CDR1 is MGHDK, CDR2 SYGVNS, per germline. The CDR3 is 14 amino acids. Trimming stripped 7 bases from V and 2 bases from J, with 13 bases between. The variable domain in full, completed from reference TRBV25-1 and TRBJ2-3, reads EADIYQTPRYLVIGTGKKITLECSQTMGHDKMYWYQQDPGMELHLIHYSYGVNSTEKGDLSSESTVSRIRTEHFPLTLESARPSHTSQYLCASTTDRSTDTQYFGPGTRLTVL.

This clonotype was recorded a few times. The V call is TRBV29-1, the J call TRBJ1-5, with TRBD1 identical over 10 bases. Germline values: CDR1 SQVTM, CDR2 ANQGSEA. The junction had 6 bases not matched to a gene; V was cut back by 7 bases and J by 6 bases. The CDR3 loop spans 13 amino acids. The CDR3 nucleotides are TGCAGCGCCTGGACAGGGGGATCTCAGCCCCAGCATTTT. This sequence encodes CSAWTGGSQPQHF.

V gene TRBV4-2 combines with J gene TRBJ2-3; TRBD2 agrees at 7 bases. Trimming took 1 base from V and 0 from J; bases not matched to a gene: 16. The length of the CDR3 is 20 residues. CDR1 is LGHNA and CDR2 is YNFKEQ in the germline V gene. DNA of the CDR3: TGTGCCAGCAGCCAAGGGGGGGGGGAACTGCGGGTTTGGAGCACAGATACGCAGTATTTT. Amino acid sequence: CASSQGGGELRVWSTDTQYF.

The sample holds a few counts of this clonotype. This chain uses TRBV4-2 with TRBJ1-5; possibly TRBD1 for D (6 bases). CDR3 length equals 16 residues. Germline assignment: CDR1 LGHNA and CDR2 YNFKEQ. Trimming took off 1 base at V and 4 bases at J, with 14 bases between the two ends. The CDR3 is CASSQGQIQGNQPQHF. CDR3 sequence (DNA): TGTGCCAGCAGCCAAGGACAGATTCAGGGGAATCAGCCCCAGCATTTT.

This clonotype was observed a handful of times. This chain links TRBV4-1 with TRBJ2-3; tentative D call: TRBD2 (6 bases). The CDR3 is 12 residues long. The V end lost 7 bases, the J end lost 4 bases, and 9 bases lay between the germline ends. The germline V gene encodes CDR1 MGHRA and CDR2 YSYEKL. CDR3 region: CASNTGADTQYF. The DNA of the CDR3 is TGCGCCAGCAACACGGGGGCAGATACGCAGTATTTT.

The rearrangement uses TRBV7-2 and TRBJ2-7; the match to TRBD1 covers 9 bases. Germline CDR1 reads SGHTA; CDR2 reads FQGNSA. J lost 7 bases, V lost 1 base, and 17 bases had no gene match. This CDR3 is built from 18 residues. The CDR3 reads CASSLVSPGQGRDNEQYF. Here the CDR3 DNA reads TGTGCCAGCAGCTTAGTGTCGCCGGGACAGGGAAGGGACAATGAGCAGTACTTC.

This rearrangement joins TRBV20-1 to TRBJ2-5; the D gene is possibly TRBD2 (6 bases). This CDR3 contains 15 residues. The ends were cut back, 0 bases at V and 1 base at J, with 12 bases in the middle. The germline CDR1 and CDR2 sequences are DFQATT and SNEGSKA (reference sequence). Written as DNA, the CDR3 is TGCAGTGCTAGAGATCCCGGAGGGTTCCAAGAGACCCAGTACTTC. It translates to CSARDPGGFQETQYF.

This clonotype was counted many times. The chain uses TRBV29-1 and TRBJ2-4; no clear D gene. Germline CDR1 SQVTM, CDR2 ANQGSEA. This CDR3 region has 12 residues. With 3 bases removed from V and 6 bases from J, the gap between germline ends came to 9 bases. CDR3 residues: CSVESSRNIQYF. The DNA of the CDR3 is TGCAGCGTTGAGAGCAGTAGAAACATTCAGTACTTC.

The chain joins TRBV7-2 to TRBJ2-5; perhaps TRBD1 as D (5 bases). Per germline, CDR1 SGHTA and CDR2 FQGNSA. This CDR3 spans 13 amino acids. Trimming removed 9 bases from V and 5 bases from J, with 16 bases in between. The CDR3 DNA follows: TGTGCCAGTAAAAGGGGCTTTGGGGAGACCCAGTACTTC. Its protein product is CASKRGFGETQYF. The full variable domain, completed using reference TRBV7-2 and TRBJ2-5, is GAGVSQSPSNKVTEKGKDVELRCDPISGHTALYWYRQSLGQGLEFLIYFQGNSAPDKSGLPSDRFSAERTGGSVSTLTIQRTQQEDSAVYLCASKRGFGETQYFGPGTRLLVL.

The V gene is TRBV6-2 or TRBV6-3, the J gene TRBJ1-2; D perhaps matches TRBD1 (5 bases). The V and J ends lost 7 bases and 0 bases respectively, with 24 bases between them. Germline lookup yields CDR1 MNHEY and CDR2 SVGEGT. The CDR3 sequence is 18 residues long. Written as DNA, the CDR3 is TGTGCCAGCACCTTAAACGCAAGGGACCGAAATTCTAACTATGGCTACACCTTC. It is translated as CASTLNARDRNSNYGYTF.

DNA of the CDR3: TGTGCCAGCAGTTGGGCACAAGAGACCCAGTACTTC. It yields the protein CASSWAQETQYF. The chain combines TRBV6-6 with TRBJ2-5; D ambiguous. The CDR3 has 12 residues. Germline CDR1 reads MNHNY; CDR2 reads SVGAGI (reference sequence). V was trimmed by 4 bases and J by 2 bases, leaving 5 bases between them.

The chain's CDR3 is CASRRPGAGISYNEQFF. CDR3 DNA sequence: TGTGCCAGCAGACGACCCGGGGCGGGAATCTCCTACAATGAGCAGTTCTTC. J is TRBJ2-1 and V is TRBV12-3 or TRBV12-4, with D perhaps TRBD2 (6 bases). Trimming pared 6 bases from V and 0 bases from J, leaving 18 bases between. The CDR3 covers 17 residues.

V usage is TRBV9 and J usage is TRBJ2-3; 9 bases match TRBD2. V was clipped by 0 bases and J by 0 bases; unmatched bases: 2. Germline CDR1 is SGDLS and CDR2 is YYNGEE. The CDR3 runs to 16 residues. CDR3 sequence reads: CASSVEGLASTDTQYF. As DNA, the CDR3 is TGTGCCAGCAGCGTAGAAGGACTAGCGAGCACAGATACGCAGTATTTT.

This rearrangement joins TRBV12-3 or TRBV12-4 to TRBJ2-3; either TRBD1 or TRBD2 may fit D (5 bases each). This CDR3 has 14 amino acids. V lost 8 bases and J 4 bases, leaving 16 bases between the germline ends. The CDR3 sequence is CASRPGMGADTQYF. The CDR3 region has the DNA TGTGCCAGCCGTCCGGGGATGGGGGCAGATACGCAGTATTTT.

The CDR3 reads CSGSNTGELFF. The CDR3 nucleotides are TGCAGCGGGTCTAACACCGGGGAGCTGTTTTTT. This chain joins TRBV29-1 and TRBJ2-2; D remains ambiguous. V lost 7 bases and J lost 2, with 5 bases in between. Per germline, CDR1 SQVTM and CDR2 ANQGSEA. This CDR3 spans 11 amino acids.

The chain is built from TRBV20-1 and TRBJ2-5, with D possibly being TRBD1 (6 bases). The J call is doubtful: the DNA matches TRBJ2-7 better. Germline-derived CDR1 and CDR2 are DFQATT and SNEGSKA (reference sequence). The CDR3 totals 12 residues. The CDR3 sequence: CSAAGTIDEQYF. CDR3 bases: TGCAGTGCTGCCGGGACAATAGACGAGCAGTACTTC.

This chain connects TRBV7-9 to TRBJ2-3, with 12 bases lining up with TRBD1. CDR3 size: 18 residues. Losses at the gene ends were 5 bases for V and 4 bases for J; bases not matched to a gene: 13. Germline V gene sequence: CDR1 SEHNR, CDR2 FQNEAQ (reference sequence). CDR3 sequence: CASSLGQGAERSADTQYF. The CDR3 bases are TGTGCCAGCAGCCTGGGACAGGGGGCTGAAAGAAGCGCAGATACGCAGTATTTT.

The chain links TRBV7-2 to TRBJ1-5; 8 nucleotides align to TRBD1. The CDR3 consists of 15 residues. Germline V CDR1 and CDR2: SGHTA, FQGNSA. Trimming removed 4 bases from V and 6 bases from J; junction bases left unmatched: 8. Written as DNA, the CDR3 is TGTGCCAGCAGCTCATCGACAGGGGCTGGTCAGCCCCAGCATTTT. Its protein is CASSSSTGAGQPQHF.

As to this clonotype: A much larger clone lies one base from this, so it may be a read error. The genes are TRBV10-3 and TRBJ2-3; perhaps TRBD1 as D (6 bases). Germline loops: CDR1 ENHRY, CDR2 SYGVKD. The CDR3 runs to 15 residues. Between the trimmed V and J ends, which lost 4 bases and 2 bases, there was a span of 13 bases. As DNA, the CDR3 is TGTGCCATCAGTGGGACGGCAGGGGACACAGATACGCAGTATTTT. It specifies CAISGTAGDTDTQYF.

The V call is TRBV27, the J call TRBJ2-7, with D possibly matching TRBD2 (6 bases). The CDR3 consists of 13 residues. CDR1 MNHEY and CDR2 SMNVEV come from the germline V gene (reference sequence). Deletions cut 0 bases from V and 5 bases from J, with 8 bases between. The chain's CDR3 is CASSLSGLNEQYF. In nucleotides, the CDR3 is TGTGCCAGCAGTTTATCGGGACTGAACGAGCAGTACTTC.

This clonotype was seen more than once but under ten times. V and J are TRBV6-6 and TRBJ1-1; no firm D call. The CDR3 consists of 17 residues. Trimming removed 0 bases from V and 5 bases from J, with 19 bases in between. Per germline, CDR1 MNHNY and CDR2 SVGAGI (reference sequence). Here the CDR3 reads CASSYSVGVGSGTEAFF. The DNA for the CDR3 is TGTGCCAGCAGTTACTCAGTCGGGGTTGGTTCGGGGACTGAAGCTTTCTTT.

The chain combines TRBV7-9 with TRBJ1-2, with 10 nucleotides matching TRBD1. CDR1 is SEHNR and CDR2 is FQNEAQ in the germline V gene (reference sequence). The CDR3 has 14 amino acids. V lost 4 bases and J lost 6; bases outside the gene matches: 5. CDR3 in DNA: TGTGCCAGCAGCTCGACAGGGGGCGGCGATGGCTACACCTTC. As protein: CASSSTGGGDGYTF.

The V and J genes are TRBV7-2 and TRBJ1-1; D call uncertain. In germline, CDR1 is SGHTA, CDR2 FQGNSA. The CDR3 is made up of 14 amino acids. Trimming removed 7 bases at V and 1 base at J, with 13 bases between. In DNA form, the CDR3 reads TGTGCCAGCACCATAGGACGGACGAACACTGAAGCTTTCTTT. It is translated as CASTIGRTNTEAFF.

The rearrangement links TRBV28 to TRBJ2-3; TRBD1 agrees at 8 bases. This CDR3 comprises 15 residues. V gave up 2 bases and J gave up 4 bases; unmatched junction bases: 5. CDR1 and CDR2 (germline): MDHEN, SYDVKM. CDR3: CASSLVQGAADTQYF. The CDR3 DNA follows: TGTGCCAGCAGTTTAGTGCAGGGGGCTGCAGATACGCAGTATTTT.

This clonotype was picked up many times. The genes are TRBV20-1 and TRBJ2-7; D perhaps matches TRBD1 (6 bases). Trimming pared 5 bases from V and 3 bases from J, leaving 17 bases between. Germline CDR1 DFQATT, CDR2 SNEGSKA (reference sequence). The CDR3 contains 14 residues. CDR3 sequence reads: CSAPPDRVRYEQYF. CDR3 nucleotide sequence: TGCAGTGCTCCTCCGGACAGAGTTCGCTACGAGCAGTACTTC.

A single count supports this clonotype. The chain joins TRBV7-9 to TRBJ2-2, with D tentatively TRBD1 (6 bases). The V and J ends lost 3 bases and 6 bases respectively, with 11 bases between them. The CDR3 contains 14 residues. Per the germline V gene, CDR1 is SEHNR and CDR2 is FQNEAQ (reference sequence). In nucleotides, the CDR3 is TGTGCCAGCAGCTTGGGACAAAGGGCCGGGGAGCTGTTTTTT. Translation gives CASSLGQRAGELFF.